This T cell receptor beta chain was found in a study of cytomegalovirus exposure and HLA in healthy donors. Study-level findings and limits: Whilst most TCR sequences proved rare, a subset of public TCRs occurred across many donors. The tendency of first-cohort TCR clusters to co-occur in the 100 to 150 validation repertoires was identified by a subsequent analysis. Under in vitro conditions, a few CMV-associated chains were confirmed as specific for CMV antigens.

This clone was detected only once. Its antigen is unknown. Clones were sequenced by immunoSEQ multiplex PCR, and TCRdb holds only the in-frame ones, with some missing. The sample has some 240,000 clones; around 86% are singletons. The TCR originated in a woman in her late teens or twenties in good health and CMV-seropositive. The sequenced material came from PBMCs.

The CDR3 DNA reads as TGTGCCAGCAGTGAAGCGGTTACTAGGCCTGAAGCTTTCTTT. This codes for CASSEAVTRPEAFF. The chain is built from TRBV2 and TRBJ1-1; D not resolved. The germline V and J ends were trimmed by 0 bases and 6 bases, with 11 bases remaining between them. This CDR3 has 14 amino acids. Germline CDR1 and CDR2: SNHLY and FYNNEI. The whole variable domain, filled in from reference TRBV2 and TRBJ1-1, reads EPEVTQTPSHQVTQMGQEVILRCVPISNHLYFYWYRQILGQKVEFLVSFYNNEISEKSEIFDDQFSVERPDGSNFTLKIRSTKLEDSAMYFCASSEAVTRPEAFFGQGTRLTVV.